These 17 T cell receptor beta chains were all obtained from the same sample, sequenced in a study of T cell repertoires in cytomegalovirus infection. MiXCR was run by TCRdb on the reads, yielding one entry per CDR3 protein. The sample records more than 90,000 distinct CDR3 sequences, about 9.5% being singletons. For these TCRs, the target antigens are not known. The sequencing sample was made of PBMCs, sequenced either directly or after in vitro stimulation (not recorded which). The source is a human donor in good health (CMV status not recorded). Some clones in this sample may be carry-over from other donors' samples.

Only a few counts were recorded for this clonotype. This chain joins TRBV27 and TRBJ2-1, with D possibly TRBD2 on 6 matching bases. Germline V gives CDR1 MNHEY, CDR2 SMNVEV (reference sequence). V dropped 5 bases and J dropped 15 bases, with 23 bases sitting between them. The CDR3 runs 14 residues. CDR3 sequence (DNA): TGTGCCAGCAGTACCTGGACCGATAGCGGCCGCGCGTTCTTC. Protein sequence: CASSTWTDSGRAFF.

Details on this clonotype: A single base separates this from a much larger clone, so it may be a read error. The rearrangement uses TRBV6-2 or TRBV6-3 and TRBJ2-1, with 7 nucleotides matching TRBD1. The CDR3 has 15 amino acids. The germline CDR1 and CDR2 sequences are MNHEY and SVGEGT. V shed 6 bases, J shed 0 bases, and the junction held 5 bases outside the gene matches. CDR3 in amino acids: CASSPTGASYNEQFF. The DNA for the CDR3 is TGTGCCAGCAGCCCTACAGGGGCCTCCTACAATGAGCAGTTCTTC.

In its sample, this clonotype was seen a few times. V and J are TRBV29-1 and TRBJ2-1; TRBD2 agrees at 7 bases. This CDR3 is 13 amino acids long. Germline V gives CDR1 SQVTM, CDR2 ANQGSEA. V shed 6 bases and J 0 bases; nucleotides not matched to a gene: 2. The CDR3 protein is CSVRTSSYNEQFF. The CDR3 DNA is TGCAGCGTACGGACTAGCTCCTACAATGAGCAGTTCTTC.

Ten or more counts support this clonotype. The rearrangement uses TRBV19 and TRBJ2-1, with TRBD2 identical over 9 bases. This CDR3 comprises 15 residues. Unmatched junction bases numbered 8, after V lost 5 bases and J lost 6 bases. Germline V gives CDR1 LNHDA, CDR2 SQIVND (reference sequence). As DNA, the CDR3 is TGTGCCAGTAGTCGCAGCGGGAGGACACTCAATGAGCAGTTCTTC. Its translation is CASSRSGRTLNEQFF.

There are many counts of this clonotype. DNA for the CDR3: TGTGCCAGCAGTTTATGGGGACGGGGATCTGAAGCTTTCTTT. Translating it yields CASSLWGRGSEAFF. The chain carries TRBV28 and TRBJ1-1; the D gene is possibly TRBD1 (5 bases). This CDR3 is 14 amino acids long. Germline V gives CDR1 MDHEN, CDR2 SYDVKM. Trimming removed 0 bases from V and 6 bases from J, with 11 bases in between.

This clonotype was detected ten times or more. The chain joins TRBV7-2 to TRBJ1-2; D gene unclear. CDR1 is SGHTA, CDR2 FQGNSA, per germline. V lost 4 bases and J lost 2, with 14 bases in between. The CDR3 runs 15 residues. CDR3 residues: CASSSDGGRNYGYTF. The CDR3, as DNA: TGTGCCAGCAGCTCGGACGGTGGCCGAAACTATGGCTACACCTTC.

To note about this clonotype: Mismatch with germline at one junction end may stem from a read error. V usage is TRBV12-3 or TRBV12-4 and J usage is TRBJ1-1; no reliable D call. CDR3 length: 10 residues. The chain's CDR3 is CATMGSRLVF. CDR3 sequence (DNA): TGTGCCACCATGGGAAGTAGGCTAGTCTTT.

Ten or more counts support this clonotype. V usage is TRBV6-2 or TRBV6-3 and J usage is TRBJ2-3; no definite D call. The CDR3 spans 13 residues. V lost 7 bases to trimming and J lost 9 bases, with 17 bases between them. CDR1 and CDR2 (germline): MNHEY, SVGEGT. CDR3 DNA: TGTGCCAGCATGCCGGCAGCACAGATAACGCAGTATTTT. It translates to CASMPAAQITQYF.

This clonotype was observed a handful of times. This chain uses TRBV12-3 or TRBV12-4 with TRBJ2-1; the D call may be TRBD1 or TRBD2 (7 bases each). The CDR3 sequence is 12 residues long. Trimming removed 4 bases from V and 12 bases from J, with 13 bases in between. The CDR3 DNA sequence: TGTGCCAGCAGTTCACAGGGGAGGGGGCAGTTCTTC. Translation: CASSSQGRGQFF.

This clonotype was detected ten times or more. V usage is TRBV28 and J usage is TRBJ1-2; D is possibly TRBD1 (6 bases). Trimming cost V 5 bases and J 5 bases, with 21 bases left between them. Germline V gene data show CDR1 as MDHEN and CDR2 as SYDVKM. The CDR3 is 16 residues long. CDR3 nucleotide sequence: TGTGCCAGCAGTATACCAGGGAGGGGGAATCTTTATGGCTACACCTTC. Protein product: CASSIPGRGNLYGYTF.

This clonotype showed up just a few times. The J gene is TRBJ2-1, the V gene TRBV10-3; D is uncertain. CDR3 length: 12 amino acids. Germline loops: CDR1 ENHRY, CDR2 SYGVKD. The V and J ends lost 2 bases and 10 bases respectively, with 9 bases between them. The CDR3 coding sequence is TGTGCCATCAGTGAGGACCGCTGGGAGCAGTTCTTC. Protein product: CAISEDRWEQFF.

The table lists this clonotype with many counts. V and J are TRBV28 and TRBJ2-5; D is unclear. This CDR3 has 13 residues. The ends were cut back, 6 bases at V and 0 bases at J, with 8 bases in the middle. Germline V gene sequence: CDR1 MDHEN, CDR2 SYDVKM. In nucleotides, the CDR3 is TGTGCCAGCAGGGAACAGTACCAAGAGACCCAGTACTTC. Residues: CASREQYQETQYF.

This clonotype occurred a few times. V and J are TRBV20-1 and TRBJ2-3; possible D gene TRBD1, 6 bases. The CDR3 contains 14 residues. Germline V gene data show CDR1 as DFQATT and CDR2 as SNEGSKA (reference sequence). Trimming left V 7 bases short and J 3 bases short, with 17 bases between. The CDR3 DNA follows: TGCAGTGTGACATTGGGGGCAGTAACAGATACGCAGTATTTT. Encoded protein: CSVTLGAVTDTQYF.

This clonotype was seen repeatedly, ten times or more. The rearrangement links TRBV19 to TRBJ2-3; D is tentatively TRBD1 or TRBD2 (5 bases each). Germline assignment: CDR1 LNHDA and CDR2 SQIVND (reference sequence). The CDR3 runs 15 residues. With 5 bases removed from V and 7 bases from J, the gap between germline ends came to 19 bases. The CDR3 reads CASSSAGTYSYTQYF. DNA of the CDR3: TGTGCCAGTAGTTCGGCCGGGACGTATTCTTATACGCAGTATTTT.

Here the CDR3 DNA reads TGCGCCAGCAGCCGCCGGGACGCCATAAAAAATGAGCAGTTCTTC. This codes for CASSRRDAIKNEQFF. The rearrangement uses TRBV4-3 and TRBJ2-1, with D perhaps being TRBD1 or TRBD2 (5 bases each). With 4 bases removed from V and 7 bases from J, the gap between germline ends came to 17 bases. CDR1 and CDR2 (germline): LGHNA, YSLEER. This CDR3 comprises 15 residues.

Many counts were recorded for this clonotype. CDR3 sequence: CASRPGTANTGELFF. In nucleotides, the CDR3 is TGTGCCAGCAGGCCCGGGACAGCGAACACCGGGGAGCTGTTTTTT. The rearrangement uses TRBV6-1 and TRBJ2-2, with 7 nucleotides matching TRBD1. This CDR3 region has 15 residues. The V gene end was trimmed by 6 bases and the J gene end by 0 bases; junction bases not matched to a gene: 4. CDR1 is MNHNS, CDR2 SASEGT, per germline.

The chain is built from TRBV4-1 and TRBJ1-6; D is possibly TRBD1 (6 bases). This CDR3 is 16 amino acids long. CDR1 is MGHRA and CDR2 is YSYEKL in the germline V gene. V was pared by 3 bases and J by 4 bases, with 13 bases between. The CDR3 loop is CASSQPGGGYNSPLHF. The CDR3 region has the DNA TGCGCCAGCAGCCAGCCTGGAGGGGGGTATAATTCACCCCTCCACTTT.